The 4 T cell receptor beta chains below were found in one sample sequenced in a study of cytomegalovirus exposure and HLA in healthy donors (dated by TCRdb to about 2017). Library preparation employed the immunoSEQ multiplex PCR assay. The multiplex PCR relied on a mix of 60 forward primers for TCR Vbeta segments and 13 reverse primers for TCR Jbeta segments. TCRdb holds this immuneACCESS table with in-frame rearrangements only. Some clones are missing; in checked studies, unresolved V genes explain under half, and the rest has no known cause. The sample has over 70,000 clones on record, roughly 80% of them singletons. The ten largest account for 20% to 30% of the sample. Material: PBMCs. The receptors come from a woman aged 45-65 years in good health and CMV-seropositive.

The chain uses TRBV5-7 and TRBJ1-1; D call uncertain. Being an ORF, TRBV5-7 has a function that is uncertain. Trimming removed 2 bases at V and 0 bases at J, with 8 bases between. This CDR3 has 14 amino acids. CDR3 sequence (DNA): TGTGCCAGCAGCTTTAGAGCCTTGAACACTGAAGCTTTCTTT. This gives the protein CASSFRALNTEAFF.

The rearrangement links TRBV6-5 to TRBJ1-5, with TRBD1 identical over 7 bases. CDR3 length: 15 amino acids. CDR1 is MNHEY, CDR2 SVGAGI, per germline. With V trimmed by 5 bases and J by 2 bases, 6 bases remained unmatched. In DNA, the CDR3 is TGTGCCAGCAGTAAGGGGGCGATGGGCAATCAGCCCCAGCATTTT. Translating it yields CASSKGAMGNQPQHF.

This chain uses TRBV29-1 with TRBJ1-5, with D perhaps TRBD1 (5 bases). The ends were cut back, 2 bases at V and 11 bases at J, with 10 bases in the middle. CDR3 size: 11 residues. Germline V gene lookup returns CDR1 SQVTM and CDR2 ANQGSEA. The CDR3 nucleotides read TGCAGCGTTGAACGGGGGGGGACCCAGCATTTT. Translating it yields CSVERGGTQHF.

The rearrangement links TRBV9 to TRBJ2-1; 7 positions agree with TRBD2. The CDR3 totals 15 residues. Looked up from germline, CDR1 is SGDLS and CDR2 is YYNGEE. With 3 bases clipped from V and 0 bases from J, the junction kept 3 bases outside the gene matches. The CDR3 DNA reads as TGTGCCAGCAGCGGCGGGAGCGACTCCTACAATGAGCAGTTCTTC. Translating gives CASSGGSDSYNEQFF.